This T cell receptor beta chain was identified in a study of T cell responses to AZD1222 COVID-19 vaccine. Sequencing was performed with immunoSEQ multiplex PCR; in TCRdb, only in-frame clones are kept and a portion is missing. The table includes approximately 140,000 clones, about 90% detected once. Germline-derived CDR1 and CDR2 are WNHNN and SYGVQD (reference sequence). The CDR3 contains 17 residues. V lost 3 bases and J lost 5; bases outside the gene matches: 9. This sequence originates from an adult who received the AZD1222 COVID-19 vaccine. This chain uses TRBV10-1 with TRBJ2-3; 12 bases are shared with TRBD2. The specimen was peripheral blood, collected 28 days after the second AZD1222 dose. The DNA of the CDR3 is TGCGCCAGCAGTGATTCGACTAGCGGGAGTAGTGGAGATACGCAGTATTTT. Protein product: CASSDSTSGSSGDTQYF.